This passage covers 22 T cell receptor beta chains from one sample sequenced in a study of T-cell reconstitution after alpha-beta-depleted transplantation in children. Using unique molecular identifiers, the investigators prepared the TCRbeta library. Each CDR3 protein is one row after TCRdb ran MiXCR on the PCR reads. The repertoire consists of about 300,000 distinct CDR3 sequences, with around 10% occurring once and the leading ten covering roughly 7.1%. Here the sequenced sample was PBMCs, taken before TCRalphabeta/CD19-depleted stem cell transplant. The source of these receptors is a boy in the first two years of life with acute myeloid leukemia, due to receive a stem cell transplant.

This clonotype was picked up many times. The genes are TRBV9 and TRBJ2-7; 9 nucleotides line up with TRBD1. The CDR3 sequence is 14 residues long. Trimming removed 0 bases from V and 7 bases from J; junction bases left unmatched: 5. Germline CDR1 is SGDLS and CDR2 is YYNGEE. CDR3 sequence reads: CASSVDGGTGEQYF. The CDR3 DNA sequence: TGTGCCAGCAGCGTAGACGGCGGGACAGGGGAGCAGTACTTC.

The chain employs TRBV20-1 and TRBJ1-5, with a tentative D call TRBD1 (5 bases). Germline V gene sequence: CDR1 DFQATT, CDR2 SNEGSKA (reference sequence). V was pared by 4 bases and J by 1 base, with 14 bases between. This CDR3 region has 15 residues. The CDR3 is CSATNRRGSNQPQHF. In DNA, the CDR3 is TGCAGTGCTACTAATAGACGGGGGAGCAATCAGCCCCAGCATTTT.

With respect to this clonotype: A much bigger clone sits one base away, suggesting this may be a read error. CDR3 sequence: CSSSLAGGEQFF. DNA for the CDR3: TGTTCCAGCTCTCTAGCGGGAGGTGAGCAGTTCTTC. The chain combines TRBV27 with TRBJ2-1, with 11 bases aligning to TRBD2. The CDR3 totals 12 residues. Germline V lookup: CDR1 MNHEY, CDR2 SMNVEV (reference sequence).

Ten or more counts support this clonotype. The DNA of the CDR3 is TGCAGTGCTTGGGCCGGGATGTCCAACGAGCAGTACTTC. Its translation is CSAWAGMSNEQYF. The chain joins TRBV20-1 to TRBJ2-7, with D perhaps matching TRBD2 (5 bases). Trimming left V 5 bases short and J 5 bases short, with 16 bases between. This CDR3 contains 13 residues. CDR1 is DFQATT, CDR2 SNEGSKA, per germline (reference sequence).

The chain joins TRBV7-2 to TRBJ2-3; possibly TRBD2 for D (5 bases). V gave up 1 base and J gave up 2 bases, with 13 bases separating them. This CDR3 has 16 residues. CDR1 and CDR2 (germline): SGHTA, FQGNSA. CDR3 in DNA: TGTGCCAGCAGCTTAGAGGCTAGCTCCTCCACAGATACGCAGTATTTT. It is translated as CASSLEASSSTDTQYF.

A single count supports this clonotype. V usage is TRBV25-1 and J usage is TRBJ2-2; TRBD2 aligns across 7 bases. The CDR3 is 17 residues long. Germline loops: CDR1 MGHDK, CDR2 SYGVNS. V was clipped by 1 base and J by 2 bases; unmatched bases: 7. CDR3 region: CASSEFYGGINTGELFF. The CDR3 DNA reads as TGTGCCAGCAGTGAATTTTACGGGGGGATTAACACCGGGGAGCTGTTTTTT. The full variable domain, completed using reference TRBV25-1 and TRBJ2-2, is EADIYQTPRYLVIGTGKKITLECSQTMGHDKMYWYQQDPGMELHLIHYSYGVNSTEKGDLSSESTVSRIRTEHFPLTLESARPSHTSQYLCASSEFYGGINTGELFFGEGSRLTVL.

The J gene is TRBJ2-3, the V gene TRBV28, with 8 bases lining up with TRBD1. V trimming: 3 bases; J trimming: 2 bases; junction bases outside the gene matches: 4. The CDR3 has 15 amino acids. The germline CDR1 and CDR2 sequences are MDHEN and SYDVKM. CDR3 sequence reads: CASSLDRADTDTQYF. CDR3 bases: TGTGCCAGCAGTTTGGACAGGGCCGACACAGATACGCAGTATTTT. Full variable domain (missing parts from reference TRBV28 and TRBJ2-3): DVKVTQSSRYLVKRTGEKVFLECVQDMDHENMFWYRQDPGLGLRLIYFSYDVKMKEKGDIPEGYSVSREKKERFSLILESASTNQTSMYLCASSLDRADTDTQYFGPGTRLTVL.

With regard to this clonotype: This may arise from a read error, as a much more abundant clone is one base away. This chain links TRBV7-9 with TRBJ2-3; D unresolved. Germline values: CDR1 SEHNR, CDR2 FQNEAQ (reference sequence). The CDR3 runs to 12 residues. Trimming stripped 3 bases from V and 5 bases from J, with 6 bases between. Here the CDR3 DNA reads TGTGCCAGCAGCTTTGAGGTAGATACGCAGTATTTT. Translating gives CASSFEVDTQYF.

This clonotype was observed once. This may be a read error: a much more frequent sequence differs by one nucleotide. For the CDR3, the DNA is TGCAGTGCTAGAGGCCAACAGGGGGCTGGGGCTTTTGGTGGCTACACCTTC. Translation gives CSARGQQGAGAFGGYTF. The chain has TRBV20-1 and TRBJ1-2; 9 bases align to TRBD1. The V and J ends lost 1 base and 7 bases, in that order; junction bases with no gene match: 16. Germline V CDR1 and CDR2: DFQATT, SNEGSKA (reference sequence). This CDR3 spans 17 amino acids.

The J gene is TRBJ2-5, the V gene TRBV18; D is possibly TRBD1 (5 bases). V was pared by 0 bases and J by 3 bases, with 5 bases between. Germline V gene data show CDR1 as KGHSH and CDR2 as LQKENI. This CDR3 has 13 residues. CDR3: CASSPPGEETQYF. The CDR3 bases are TGTGCCAGCTCACCACCAGGGGAAGAGACCCAGTACTTC.

This clonotype was picked up many times. This sequence joins TRBV12-3 or TRBV12-4 and TRBJ2-7; 7 bases are a match to TRBD2. The trim removed 7 bases at V and 6 bases at J, leaving 6 bases unmatched. CDR3 length: 12 amino acids. Here the CDR3 DNA reads TGTGCCAGCACCGACCGGGGGGTCGAGCAGTACTTC. Its translation: CASTDRGVEQYF.

The rearrangement uses TRBV6-5 and TRBJ2-7, with D tentatively TRBD1 (5 bases). The CDR3 length is 14 residues. With 5 bases removed from V and 2 bases from J, the gap between germline ends came to 13 bases. Germline loops: CDR1 MNHEY, CDR2 SVGAGI. The CDR3 here is CASSTDPRAYEQYF. The CDR3 DNA reads TGTGCCAGCAGTACCGACCCCAGGGCCTACGAGCAGTACTTC.

This clonotype was detected ten times or more. The chain recombines TRBV5-1 with TRBJ2-3; TRBD2 aligns across 12 bases. Germline-derived CDR1 and CDR2 are SGHRS and YFSETQ. CDR3 length equals 16 residues. V shed 2 bases and J 0 bases; nucleotides not matched to a gene: 1. The CDR3 DNA is TGCGCCAGCAGCTTCGGGACTAGCGGGAGCACAGATACGCAGTATTTT. Its translation is CASSFGTSGSTDTQYF. Full variable domain (missing parts from reference TRBV5-1 and TRBJ2-3): KAGVTQTPRYLIKTRGQQVTLSCSPISGHRSVSWYQQTPGQGLQFLFEYFSETQRNKGNFPGRFSGRQFSNSRSEMNVSTLELGDSALYLCASSFGTSGSTDTQYFGPGTRLTVL.

This clonotype has ten or more counts. The chain links TRBV7-9 to TRBJ2-5; 7 bases match TRBD2. This CDR3 is 15 amino acids long. The V and J ends lost 5 bases and 2 bases, in that order; junction bases with no gene match: 8. The germline CDR1 and CDR2 sequences are SEHNR and FQNEAQ (reference sequence). The CDR3 protein is CASSPDGTKQETQYF. DNA for the CDR3: TGTGCCAGCAGCCCCGATGGGACTAAACAAGAGACCCAGTACTTC.

This clonotype was detected ten times or more. This chain connects TRBV5-1 to TRBJ2-5; 15 bases align to TRBD2. Germline CDR1 and CDR2: SGHRS and YFSETQ. With V trimmed by 2 bases and J by 5 bases, 7 bases remained unmatched. The CDR3 contains 17 residues. The CDR3, as DNA: TGCGCCAGCAGCTTCGGACTAGCGGGAGGGGGGGTGGAGACCCAGTACTTC. It yields the protein CASSFGLAGGGVETQYF.

The sample holds many counts of this clonotype. The chain carries TRBV29-1 and TRBJ1-3; 7 bases map to TRBD1. CDR1 and CDR2 from the germline V gene are SQVTM and ANQGSEA. Germline trimming cut 6 bases from V and 7 bases from J; bases unmatched to any gene: 3. The CDR3 is 11 residues long. The CDR3: CSVARGNTIYF. The CDR3 DNA sequence: TGCAGCGTGGCCAGGGGGAACACCATATATTTT.

The rearrangement uses TRBV9 and TRBJ2-6; D is uncertain. The CDR3 is 16 residues long. Trimming removed 0 bases from V and 4 bases from J, with 11 bases in between. Germline V gene data show CDR1 as SGDLS and CDR2 as YYNGEE. The CDR3 spells CASSVGEHSGANVLTF. The CDR3 nucleotides read TGTGCCAGCAGCGTAGGGGAACACTCCGGGGCCAACGTCCTGACTTTC.

The V gene is TRBV5-1, the J gene TRBJ2-3, with D possibly matching TRBD2 (7 bases). Looked up from germline, CDR1 is SGHRS and CDR2 is YFSETQ. The CDR3 length is 15 residues. V lost 3 bases and J 4 bases, leaving 15 bases between the germline ends. CDR3 loop: CASSWGGPLADTQYF. In DNA, the CDR3 is TGCGCCAGCAGCTGGGGGGGCCCTCTCGCAGATACGCAGTATTTT.

This clonotype was observed many times. The V call is TRBV12-3 or TRBV12-4, the J call TRBJ2-3; 9 bases align to TRBD1. The CDR3 has 15 amino acids. Germline trimming cut 6 bases from V and 3 bases from J; bases unmatched to any gene: 7. The CDR3 DNA follows: TGTGCCAGCAGGAACCGGACAGGGGAAACAGATACGCAGTATTTT. Protein sequence: CASRNRTGETDTQYF.

This clonotype was found many times. The rearrangement links TRBV27 to TRBJ2-7; 7 bases line up with TRBD1. CDR3 length: 15 amino acids. Germline V gene data show CDR1 as MNHEY and CDR2 as SMNVEV (reference sequence). The junction had 6 bases not matched to a gene; V was cut back by 4 bases and J by 0 bases. CDR3 sequence: CASSSPGQASYEQYF. The CDR3, as DNA: TGTGCCAGCAGTTCTCCCGGACAGGCCTCCTACGAGCAGTACTTC.

This clonotype was detected ten times or more. The J gene is TRBJ2-7, the V gene TRBV6-2 or TRBV6-3; TRBD1 might be the D (5 bases). Between the trimmed V and J ends, which lost 5 bases and 1 base, there was a span of 21 bases. This CDR3 has 17 residues. Germline CDR1 is MNHEY and CDR2 is SVGEGT. CDR3 residues: CASSPIRYTGFSYEQYF. The CDR3 DNA follows: TGTGCCAGCAGTCCCATCCGCTATACAGGTTTTTCCTACGAGCAGTACTTC.

Of note for this clonotype: A read error may be the cause here, since a much bigger clone is one base away. The chain combines TRBV20-1 with TRBJ2-2; D perhaps matches TRBD2 (5 bases). CDR1 and CDR2 (germline): DFQATT, SNEGSKA (reference sequence). This CDR3 spans 14 amino acids. The CDR3 coding sequence is TGCAATGCTAGCAACTCCGCGAACACCGGGGAGCTGTTTTTT. It yields the protein CNASNSANTGELFF.